This is a list of T cell receptor beta chains from one sample in a study of response to subunit inactivated influenza vaccine. MiXCR, applied by TCRdb to the RT-PCR reads, yields one record per CDR3 protein. In the table there are hundreds of thousands of distinct CDR3 sequences, about 18% of which are singletons. The sequencing used PBMCs from blood, collected 5 to 6 days after vaccination. The receptors were sampled from a man aged 50 to 60 who received an inactivated influenza vaccine. CDR3s include the opening cysteine and the closing phenylalanine or tryptophan. D genes are given only for firm matches. Size is omitted from some rows. Given values are once, few, many or a class for expanded clones.

>TRBV12-3/TRBV12-4|.|TRBJ1-4|.
TGTGCCAGCAGTTTAGTGGGCGGGCAACTGTTTTTT
CASSLVGGQLFF
>TRBV20-1|TRBD1|TRBJ1-1|few
TGCAGTGCTAGGACCCTGACAGGGGTCACTGAAGCTTTCTTT
CSARTLTGVTEAFF
>TRBV11-2|.|TRBJ2-3|.
TGTGCCAGCATGGTCGATCTAGTGGGGGGGCGCACAGATACGCAGTATTTT
CASMVDLVGGRTDTQYF
>TRBV7-9|TRBD1|TRBJ1-6|many
TGTGCCAGCAGCAACGGACAGGGCACTTCACCCCTCCACTTT
CASSNGQGTSPLHF
>TRBV7-2|.|TRBJ2-3|.
TGTGCCAGCAGCTTACCCTCCGATACGCAGTATTTT
CASSLPSDTQYF
>TRBV5-1|.|TRBJ2-3|.
TGCGCCAGCAGCCGCGGGTCTCACACAGATACGCAGTATTTT
CASSRGSHTDTQYF
>TRBV20-1|.|TRBJ2-7|few
TGCAGTGCTAGAGATTTCAGGCTACGGACCTACGAGCAGTACTTC
CSARDFRLRTYEQYF
>TRBV5-1|.|TRBJ1-5|many
TGCGCCAGCAGCTTGGCCGGAGGGGATCAGCCCCAGCATTTT
CASSLAGGDQPQHF
>TRBV28|.|TRBJ2-7|few
TGTGCCAGCAGGGTACAGGGCTACGAGCAGTACTTC
CASRVQGYEQYF
>TRBV6-1|TRBD2|TRBJ2-3|.
TGTGCCAGCGGCCAAGGGGCGGGAGGTCCCGGAGGGACGCAGTATTTT
CASGQGAGGPGGTQYF
>TRBV4-3|.|TRBJ2-4|many
TGCGCCAGCAGCCAAGTCTCAAGCGGAGCCAAAAACATTCAGTACTTC
CASSQVSSGAKNIQYF
>TRBV6-5|.|TRBJ2-1|many
TGTGCCAGCAGTTACGACGACTCCTACAATGAGCAGTTCTTC
CASSYDDSYNEQFF
>TRBV29-1|.|TRBJ2-7|few
TGCAGCGTTGAGGACTCATTGAAGTACTTC
CSVEDSLKYF
>TRBV7-9|.|TRBJ2-5|few
TGTGCCAGCAGCTTAGGCCCCTCGGGGACCCAGTACTTC
CASSLGPSGTQYF
>TRBV3-1|.|TRBJ1-2|.
TGTGCCAGCAGCCCCTCACGACAGTCCAACTATGGCTACACCTTC
CASSPSRQSNYGYTF
>TRBV20-1|TRBD2|TRBJ2-5|once
TGCAGTGCTACTTCTCCCTATGCGGGGGGAGAGACCCAGTACTTC
CSATSPYAGGETQYF
>TRBV7-9|.|TRBJ1-4|few
TGTGCCAGCAGCTTAGAGAGGAATGAAAAACTGTTTTTT
CASSLERNEKLFF
>TRBV7-2|.|TRBJ1-1|.
TGTGCCAGCAGTTCGGGGGGGAGGTCTTCTGAAGCTTTCTTT
CASSSGGRSSEAFF
>TRBV10-2|.|TRBJ1-5|many
TGCGCCAGCAGTGAAGGGGCCGGTCAGCCCCAGCATTTT
CASSEGAGQPQHF
>TRBV20-1|TRBD2|TRBJ2-1|.
TGCAGTGCTAGAGGTCTGGGTAGCGGGAGTATCTCCTACAATGAGCAGTTCTTC
CSARGLGSGSISYNEQFF
>TRBV29-1|TRBD1|TRBJ2-7|.
TGCAGCGGCCGGGACAGCTACGAGCAGTACTTC
CSGRDSYEQYF
>TRBV6-4|TRBD2|TRBJ2-3|.
TGTGCCAGCAGTGCCGGTAGCGGGGGGGCACCCGATACGCAGTATTTT
CASSAGSGGAPDTQYF
>TRBV7-9|.|TRBJ1-1|.
TGTGCCAGCAGCTTGAAACGGACGAACACTGAAGCTTTCTTT
CASSLKRTNTEAFF
>TRBV5-1|.|TRBJ2-7|.
TGCGCCAGCAGCCAGGGAGCGCCCCTAGCCTACGAGCAGTACTTC
CASSQGAPLAYEQYF
>TRBV6-5|.|TRBJ1-4|.
TGTGCCAGCAGTTACTCTTTGAGGGAGATAAATGAAAAACTGTTTTTT
CASSYSLREINEKLFF
>TRBV29-1|TRBD1|TRBJ2-7|few
TGCAGCGTCCAGGGGGCCTACGAGCAGTACTTC
CSVQGAYEQYF
>TRBV20-1|TRBD1|TRBJ2-5|.
TGCAGTGCTAGAGATTTCAGGGGGCGGAGGGAGACCCAGTACTTC
CSARDFRGRRETQYF
>TRBV7-9|TRBD2|TRBJ2-1|.
TGTGCCAGCAGCATTCTAGCGGGAGTTGGGGATGAGCAGTTCTTC
CASSILAGVGDEQFF
>TRBV12-3/TRBV12-4|.|TRBJ1-1|few
TGTGCCAGCAGCCGACATTTCATGAACACTGAAGCTTTCTTT
CASSRHFMNTEAFF
>TRBV7-2|.|TRBJ2-1|.
TGTGCCAGCAGCTTATCGGGTCGGGGTATTTCCTACAATGAGCAGTTCTTC
CASSLSGRGISYNEQFF
>TRBV14|.|TRBJ1-2|few
TGTGCCAGCAGCCGGGCGGCTTCTAGTGGCTACACCTTC
CASSRAASSGYTF
>TRBV12-3/TRBV12-4|.|TRBJ1-2|few
TGTGCCAGCCAGAAAGCTGACGGGCCGTATGGCTACACCTTC
CASQKADGPYGYTF
>TRBV9|TRBD2|TRBJ2-1|many
TGTGCCAGCAGCGTTCAACGGACTAGCGGGAGAAATGAGCAGTTCTTC
CASSVQRTSGRNEQFF
>TRBV4-3|.|TRBJ2-4|.
TGCGCCAGCAGCCAAGTTCGGGGGGCGGACATTCAGTACTTC
CASSQVRGADIQYF
>TRBV7-2|TRBD2|TRBJ2-7|few
TGTGCCAGCAGCAGAGCGGGGGAGTTCTCCTACGAGCAGTACTTC
CASSRAGEFSYEQYF
>TRBV29-1|.|TRBJ2-7|few
TGCAGCGTAGGACAGCTCGGTGGGCAGTACTTC
CSVGQLGGQYF
>TRBV29-1|.|TRBJ1-1|few
TGCAGCGTGGGGGGTGGCCAGGGTTGGACTGAAGCTTTCTTT
CSVGGGQGWTEAFF
>TRBV20-1|TRBD2|TRBJ2-1|many
TGCAGTGCAACGGGACTAGCGGGAGCTAACTACAATGAGCAGTTCTTC
CSATGLAGANYNEQFF
>TRBV5-5|TRBD2|TRBJ2-1|.
TGTGCCAGCAGCTTACTAGCGGGGGGCAGGCATGAGCAGTTCTTC
CASSLLAGGRHEQFF
>TRBV10-1|TRBD2|TRBJ2-7|.
TGCGCCAGCAGTGAAATCCAGCGGGGATCCTACGAGCAGTACTTC
CASSEIQRGSYEQYF
>TRBV7-2|TRBD2|TRBJ2-3|many
TGTGCCAGCAGTTTACTAGCGGGGGGAAGCACAGATACGCAGTATTTT
CASSLLAGGSTDTQYF
>TRBV3-1|TRBD1|TRBJ2-1|.
TGTGCCAGCAGCCAGGGACAGTGGTCCTACAATGAGCAGTTCTTC
CASSQGQWSYNEQFF
>TRBV12-3/TRBV12-4|TRBD1|TRBJ2-4|.
TGTGCCAGCAGCCCGACAGGGACGGCGAACATTCAGTACTTC
CASSPTGTANIQYF
>TRBV12-3/TRBV12-4|.|TRBJ2-1|few
TGTGCCACCCAGTACGGCGGCAATGAGCAGTTCTTC
CATQYGGNEQFF
>TRBV13|.|TRBJ2-7|.
TGTGCCAGCAGCTCGACACCTCGGTACGAGCAGTACTTC
CASSSTPRYEQYF
>TRBV5-6|TRBD2|TRBJ2-5|few
TGTGCCAGCAGCGAACTAGCGGGGTTCCAAGAGACCCAGTACTTC
CASSELAGFQETQYF
>TRBV4-1|.|TRBJ2-4|.
TGCGCCAGCAGCCAAGTGCTCCCTGGGGACATTCAGTACTTC
CASSQVLPGDIQYF
>TRBV20-1|.|TRBJ1-4|.
TGCAGTGCGGAACGAAGGACGGGGGAGTATTATGAAAAACTGTTTTTT
CSAERRTGEYYEKLFF
>TRBV15|.|TRBJ2-2|.
TGTGCCACCAGCAGAGCGTGGGGTGGGGGCACCGGGGAGCTGTTTTTT
CATSRAWGGGTGELFF
>TRBV27|.|TRBJ2-5|.
TGTGCCAGCAGTTTATCACGGGGAGAGGCCCAGTACTTC
CASSLSRGEAQYF
>TRBV29-1|.|TRBJ2-3|many
TGCAGCGTTGAGGGGGCTAGCGGCCGCACAGATACGCAGTATTTT
CSVEGASGRTDTQYF
>TRBV2|.|TRBJ2-5|few
TGTGCCAGCATAGGTCCAGAGACCCAGTACTTC
CASIGPETQYF
>TRBV12-3/TRBV12-4|.|TRBJ2-1|many
TGTGCCAGCAGAGGCGGGGAGGCCTACAATGAGCAGTTCTTC
CASRGGEAYNEQFF
>TRBV11-2|TRBD1|TRBJ2-7|few
TGTGCCAGCAGCTCCGGGACAGGGCTTCTCTACGAGCAGTACTTC
CASSSGTGLLYEQYF
>TRBV29-1|.|TRBJ2-1|few
TGCAGCGTTGAAACACTCTCCTACAATGAGCAGTTCTTC
CSVETLSYNEQFF
>TRBV12-3/TRBV12-4|.|TRBJ2-3|.
TGTGCCAGCTCCACGGGCTGGGGCATCCTCGATACGCAGTATTTT
CASSTGWGILDTQYF
>TRBV7-6|TRBD1|TRBJ2-1|few
TGTGCCAGCAGCTTCCCCGGGACAGGAAACAATGAGCAGTTCTTC
CASSFPGTGNNEQFF